Sequencing of this T cell receptor (beta chain) was carried out in a study of shared clonotypes between healthy human individuals. About the study: The study used three CD4 naive, three CD4 memory, two CD8 naive and one CD8 memory plate per donor.

This CDR3 contains 14 residues. Trimming took 4 bases from V and 1 from J, leaving 11 bases between them. Germline CDR1 is SGDLS and CDR2 is YYNGEE. To note about this clone: Its antigen remains unidentified. Other DNA variants within this sample encode the same CDR3.

Positive CCR7 selection of CD45RO-negative cells yielded the naive CD8 cells, and terminally differentiated effector memory CD45RA+ cells were excluded. Adult Caucasians living in Nashville, Tennessee made up all of the donors. Notes on the study in general: Specimens sampled were limited to blood, with tissue repertoires likely differing. Clonotype sharing levels among donors were expected to vary with sequencing depth.

Assay: immunoSEQ multiplex PCR; the TCRdb copy retains only in-frame clones and omits some. This sample has around 1.9 million clones; just under 95% occur once, and the top ten carry about 1.7%. The rearrangement joins TRBV9 to TRBJ2-5; D may correspond to TRBD1 or TRBD2 (5 bases each). The sequence was obtained from a man aged 18 to 29 in good health. Some clones in this sample may be carry-over from other donors' samples. Sequencing used naive CD8+ T cells from PBMCs. CDR3 region: CASSPRDRQETQYF. The DNA for the CDR3 is TGTGCCAGCAGCCCTCGGGACCGCCAAGAGACCCAGTACTTC. Drawing the rest from reference TRBV9 and TRBJ2-5, the complete variable domain is DSGVTQTPKHLITATGQRVTLRCSPRSGDLSVYWYQQSLDQGLQFLIQYYNGEERAKGNILERFSAQQFPDLHSELNLSSLELGDSALYFCASSPRDRQETQYFGPGTRLLVL.